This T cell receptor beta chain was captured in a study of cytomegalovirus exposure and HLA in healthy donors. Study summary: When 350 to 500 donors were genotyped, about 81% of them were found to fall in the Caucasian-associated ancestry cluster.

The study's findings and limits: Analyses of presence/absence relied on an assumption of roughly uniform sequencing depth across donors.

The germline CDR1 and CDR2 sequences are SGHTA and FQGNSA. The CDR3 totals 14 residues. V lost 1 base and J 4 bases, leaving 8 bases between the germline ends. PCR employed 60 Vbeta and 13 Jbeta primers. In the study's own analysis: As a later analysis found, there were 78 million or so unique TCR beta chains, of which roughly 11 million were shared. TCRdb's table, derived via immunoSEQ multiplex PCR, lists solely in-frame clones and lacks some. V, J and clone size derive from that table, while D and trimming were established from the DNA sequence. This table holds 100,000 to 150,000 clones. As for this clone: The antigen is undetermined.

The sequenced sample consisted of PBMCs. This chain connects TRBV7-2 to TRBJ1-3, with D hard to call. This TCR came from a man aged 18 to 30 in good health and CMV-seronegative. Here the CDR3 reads CASSLGPGGNTIYF. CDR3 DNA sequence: TGTGCCAGCAGCTTAGGGCCAGGAGGAAACACCATATATTTT. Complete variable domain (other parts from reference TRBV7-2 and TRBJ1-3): GAGVSQSPSNKVTEKGKDVELRCDPISGHTALYWYRQSLGQGLEFLIYFQGNSAPDKSGLPSDRFSAERTGGSVSTLTIQRTQQEDSAVYLCASSLGPGGNTIYFGEGSWLTVV.